The rows below give T cell receptor beta chains drawn from one sample of a study of T-cell memory formation after mild COVID-19. Via MiXCR, TCRdb re-called the 5' RACE reads, giving one row per CDR3 protein. Of roughly 100,000 distinct CDR3 sequences detected, 9.5% to 15% appear once; the ten largest clones hold roughly 30%. Sequenced material: PBMCs or a T cell subset sorted from them (not recorded which). These receptors came from an adult woman who had mild COVID-19 (a few samples of this study predate the infection). Cell type and time point are not known. CDR3s include the opening cysteine and the closing phenylalanine or tryptophan. Fields, in order: J gene, D gene, clone size, V gene, CDR3 protein, CDR3 DNA. The D gene is left open where the match is weak. Size is stated for part of the rows, as once, few or many counts, or as a class when the clone is expanded.

j_gene: TRBJ2-1
d_gene: NA
abundance: few
v_gene: TRBV20-1
CDR3aa: CSLLLASHEQFF
CDR3nt: TGCAGTTTACTTTTAGCTTCCCATGAGCAGTTCTTC

j_gene: TRBJ2-1
d_gene: NA
abundance: many
v_gene: TRBV20-1
CDR3aa: CSARAVTAAVEQFF
CDR3nt: TGCAGTGCTAGAGCTGTGACGGCCGCCGTTGAGCAGTTCTTC

j_gene: TRBJ2-1
d_gene: TRBD1
abundance: many
v_gene: TRBV5-4
CDR3aa: CASSTRTGGFNEQFF
CDR3nt: TGTGCCAGCAGCACGCGGACAGGGGGCTTCAATGAGCAGTTCTTC

j_gene: TRBJ1-5
d_gene: NA
abundance: NA
v_gene: TRBV2
CDR3aa: CASNPRGSRDDQPQHF
CDR3nt: TGTGCCAGCAACCCAAGGGGCAGCCGTGACGATCAGCCCCAGCATTTT

j_gene: TRBJ2-1
d_gene: TRBD2
abundance: many
v_gene: TRBV6-4
CDR3aa: CASSPGLAGDNEQFF
CDR3nt: TGTGCCAGCAGTCCAGGACTAGCGGGAGACAATGAGCAGTTCTTC

j_gene: TRBJ2-7
d_gene: NA
abundance: few
v_gene: TRBV11-2
CDR3aa: CASSGGTTSYEQYF
CDR3nt: TGTGCCAGCAGCGGCGGGACAACCTCCTACGAGCAGTACTTC

j_gene: TRBJ2-1
d_gene: NA
abundance: NA
v_gene: TRBV7-9
CDR3aa: CASTPTGYNEQFF
CDR3nt: TGTGCCAGCACTCCAACCGGGTACAATGAGCAGTTCTTC

j_gene: TRBJ2-3
d_gene: TRBD1
abundance: NA
v_gene: TRBV5-1
CDR3aa: CASSEGTGQADTQYF
CDR3nt: TGCGCCAGCAGCGAAGGGACAGGACAAGCAGATACGCAGTATTTT

j_gene: TRBJ2-3
d_gene: NA
abundance: few
v_gene: TRBV24-1
CDR3aa: CATSDPHRGASTDTQYF
CDR3nt: TGTGCCACCAGTGACCCCCATAGAGGAGCTAGCACAGATACGCAGTATTTT

j_gene: TRBJ2-5
d_gene: NA
abundance: many
v_gene: TRBV7-3
CDR3aa: CASSLYQETQYF
CDR3nt: TGTGCCAGCAGCTTGTACCAAGAGACCCAGTACTTC

j_gene: TRBJ1-5
d_gene: NA
abundance: few
v_gene: TRBV5-6
CDR3aa: CASSSAISNQPQHF
CDR3nt: TGTGCCAGCAGCTCAGCGATCAGCAATCAGCCCCAGCATTTT

j_gene: TRBJ2-1
d_gene: NA
abundance: NA
v_gene: TRBV5-1
CDR3aa: CASSGIPGTDTSSYNEQFF
CDR3nt: TGCGCCAGCAGCGGCATCCCTGGGACGGACACTAGCTCCTACAATGAGCAGTTCTTC

j_gene: TRBJ2-2
d_gene: NA
abundance: few
v_gene: TRBV4-1
CDR3aa: CASSHPDLGFGELFF
CDR3nt: TGCGCCAGCAGCCATCCCGACTTGGGTTTCGGGGAGCTGTTTTTT

j_gene: TRBJ2-2
d_gene: TRBD1
abundance: many
v_gene: TRBV29-1
CDR3aa: CSVETGQGVTGELFF
CDR3nt: TGCAGCGTTGAGACAGGACAGGGGGTCACCGGGGAGCTGTTTTTT

j_gene: TRBJ1-6
d_gene: NA
abundance: NA
v_gene: TRBV12-3/TRBV12-4
CDR3aa: CASSSAKGSNSPLHF
CDR3nt: TGTGCCAGCAGTTCAGCAAAGGGAAGTAATTCACCCCTCCACTTT

j_gene: TRBJ2-1
d_gene: NA
abundance: few
v_gene: TRBV3-1
CDR3aa: CASSQDAVRGHEQFF
CDR3nt: TGTGCCAGCAGCCAAGACGCAGTGAGGGGTCATGAGCAGTTCTTC

j_gene: TRBJ2-2
d_gene: TRBD1
abundance: many
v_gene: TRBV6-5
CDR3aa: CASSLWTGNTGELFF
CDR3nt: TGTGCCAGCAGCCTCTGGACAGGGAACACCGGGGAGCTGTTTTTT

j_gene: TRBJ1-1
d_gene: NA
abundance: NA
v_gene: TRBV27
CDR3aa: CASSLLAGGYTEAFF
CDR3nt: TGTGCCAGCAGTTTATTGGCAGGCGGGTACACTGAAGCTTTCTTT

j_gene: TRBJ2-7
d_gene: TRBD1
abundance: many
v_gene: TRBV5-1
CDR3aa: CASSFRTGGSYEQYF
CDR3nt: TGCGCCAGCAGCTTCCGGACAGGGGGCTCCTACGAGCAGTACTTC

j_gene: TRBJ2-2
d_gene: NA
abundance: NA
v_gene: TRBV6-1
CDR3aa: CASSNRGLNTGELFF
CDR3nt: TGTGCCAGCAGCAACCGGGGCCTCAACACCGGGGAGCTGTTTTTT

j_gene: TRBJ2-7
d_gene: NA
abundance: few
v_gene: TRBV4-1
CDR3aa: CASSRTLSEQYF
CDR3nt: TGCGCCAGCAGCCGTACGTTGAGTGAGCAGTACTTC

j_gene: TRBJ2-5
d_gene: NA
abundance: NA
v_gene: TRBV7-9
CDR3aa: CASSFEAGETQYF
CDR3nt: TGTGCCAGCAGCTTCGAAGCGGGAGAGACCCAGTACTTC

j_gene: TRBJ1-5
d_gene: TRBD1
abundance: NA
v_gene: TRBV29-1
CDR3aa: CSVAADRVFGPQHF
CDR3nt: TGCAGCGTTGCAGCGGACAGGGTATTCGGGCCCCAGCATTTT

j_gene: TRBJ2-5
d_gene: TRBD1
abundance: few
v_gene: TRBV7-9
CDR3aa: CASSFPDRGSTETQYF
CDR3nt: TGTGCCAGCAGCTTCCCCGACAGGGGGAGTACGGAGACCCAGTACTTC

j_gene: TRBJ2-1
d_gene: NA
abundance: few
v_gene: TRBV30
CDR3aa: CAWSVTAYNEQFF
CDR3nt: TGTGCCTGGAGTGTAACGGCCTACAATGAGCAGTTCTTC

j_gene: TRBJ2-7
d_gene: NA
abundance: few
v_gene: TRBV7-3
CDR3aa: CASSLYPGHPYEQYF
CDR3nt: TGTGCCAGCAGCTTGTATCCGGGACACCCTTACGAGCAGTACTTC

j_gene: TRBJ2-7
d_gene: TRBD1
abundance: few
v_gene: TRBV9
CDR3aa: CASSASGTGVHEQYF
CDR3nt: TGTGCCAGCAGCGCCTCCGGGACAGGGGTCCACGAGCAGTACTTC

j_gene: TRBJ2-1
d_gene: TRBD2
abundance: once
v_gene: TRBV19
CDR3aa: CASSPTSGRANEQFF
CDR3nt: TGTGCCAGTAGTCCAACTAGCGGGAGGGCCAATGAGCAGTTCTTC

j_gene: TRBJ1-1
d_gene: NA
abundance: NA
v_gene: TRBV12-3/TRBV12-4
CDR3aa: CASSLGNGVNTEAFF
CDR3nt: TGTGCCAGCAGTTTAGGGAATGGGGTGAACACTGAAGCTTTCTTT

j_gene: TRBJ2-7
d_gene: NA
abundance: NA
v_gene: TRBV7-6
CDR3aa: CASSPEWGAQDEQYF
CDR3nt: TGTGCCAGCAGCCCGGAGTGGGGGGCTCAGGACGAGCAGTACTTC

j_gene: TRBJ1-2
d_gene: NA
abundance: NA
v_gene: TRBV6-2/TRBV6-3
CDR3aa: CASSYSSRTYGYTF
CDR3nt: TGTGCCAGCAGTTACTCTTCCCGGACTTATGGCTACACCTTC

j_gene: TRBJ2-2
d_gene: TRBD2
abundance: NA
v_gene: TRBV5-6
CDR3aa: CASSPGTSGSYGELFF
CDR3nt: TGTGCCAGCAGCCCCGGGACTAGCGGGAGCTACGGGGAGCTGTTTTTT

j_gene: TRBJ1-1
d_gene: NA
abundance: NA
v_gene: TRBV20-1
CDR3aa: CSARDSGRAEAFF
CDR3nt: TGCAGTGCTAGAGATTCCGGGAGGGCCGAAGCTTTCTTT